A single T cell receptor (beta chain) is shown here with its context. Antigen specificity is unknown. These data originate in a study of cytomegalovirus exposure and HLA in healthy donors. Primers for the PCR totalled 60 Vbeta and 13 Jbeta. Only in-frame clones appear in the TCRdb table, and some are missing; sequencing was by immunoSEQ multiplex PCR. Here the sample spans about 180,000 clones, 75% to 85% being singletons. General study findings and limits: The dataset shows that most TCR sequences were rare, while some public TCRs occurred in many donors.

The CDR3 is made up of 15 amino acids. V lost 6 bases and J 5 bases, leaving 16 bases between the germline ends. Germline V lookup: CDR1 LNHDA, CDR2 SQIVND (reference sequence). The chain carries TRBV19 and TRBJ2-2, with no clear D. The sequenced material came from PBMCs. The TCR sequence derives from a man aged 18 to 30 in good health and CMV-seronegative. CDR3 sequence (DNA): TGTGCCAGTAGCTCAGGTCCTGAAATAACCGGGGAGCTGTTTTTT. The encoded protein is CASSSGPEITGELFF.